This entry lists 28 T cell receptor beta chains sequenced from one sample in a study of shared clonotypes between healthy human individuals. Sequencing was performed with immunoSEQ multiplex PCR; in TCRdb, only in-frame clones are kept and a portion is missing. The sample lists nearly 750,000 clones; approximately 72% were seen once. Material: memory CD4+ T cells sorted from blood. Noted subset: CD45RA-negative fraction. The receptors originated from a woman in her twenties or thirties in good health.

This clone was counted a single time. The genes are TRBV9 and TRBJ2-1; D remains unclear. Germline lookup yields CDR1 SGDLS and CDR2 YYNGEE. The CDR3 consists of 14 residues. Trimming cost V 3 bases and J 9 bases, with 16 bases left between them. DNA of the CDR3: TGTGCCAGCAGCGGCTTGACCCCCCCTAGTGAGCAGTTCTTC. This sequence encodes CASSGLTPPSEQFF.

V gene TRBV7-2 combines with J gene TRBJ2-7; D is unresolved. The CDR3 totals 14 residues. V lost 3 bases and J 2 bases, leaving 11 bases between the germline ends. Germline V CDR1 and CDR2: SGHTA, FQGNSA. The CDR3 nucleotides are TGTGCCAGCAGCTTTGTCCGACCCACCTACGAGCAGTACTTC. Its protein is CASSFVRPTYEQYF.

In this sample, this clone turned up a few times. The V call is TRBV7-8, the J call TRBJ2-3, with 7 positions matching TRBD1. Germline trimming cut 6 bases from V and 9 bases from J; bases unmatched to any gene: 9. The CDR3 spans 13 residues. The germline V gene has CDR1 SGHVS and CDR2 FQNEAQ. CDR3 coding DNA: TGTGCCAGCAGATCAGGGGGAGTGGAGACGCAGTATTTT. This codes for CASRSGGVETQYF.

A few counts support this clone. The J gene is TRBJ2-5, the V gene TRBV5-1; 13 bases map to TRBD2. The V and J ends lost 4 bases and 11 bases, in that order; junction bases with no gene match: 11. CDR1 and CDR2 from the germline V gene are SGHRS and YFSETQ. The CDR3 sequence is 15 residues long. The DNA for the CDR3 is TGCGCCAGCAGCATAGGACTAGCGGGAGTGGGAGAGCAGTACTTC. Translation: CASSIGLAGVGEQYF.

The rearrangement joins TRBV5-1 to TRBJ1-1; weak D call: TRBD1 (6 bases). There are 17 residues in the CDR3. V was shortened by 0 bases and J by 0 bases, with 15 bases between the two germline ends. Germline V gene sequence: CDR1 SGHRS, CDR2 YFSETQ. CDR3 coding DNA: TGCGCCAGCAGCTTGGCCAGGATTACAGGGATGAACACTGAAGCTTTCTTT. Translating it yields CASSLARITGMNTEAFF.

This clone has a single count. The CDR3: CARTPGIDEQYF. The CDR3 coding sequence is TGTGCCCGTACGCCGGGGATAGACGAGCAGTACTTC. The chain joins TRBV27 to TRBJ2-7; TRBD2 might be the D (5 bases). The CDR3 sequence is 12 residues long. Trimming took off 11 bases at V and 5 bases at J, with 16 bases between the two ends. Germline lookup yields CDR1 MNHEY and CDR2 SMNVEV (reference sequence).

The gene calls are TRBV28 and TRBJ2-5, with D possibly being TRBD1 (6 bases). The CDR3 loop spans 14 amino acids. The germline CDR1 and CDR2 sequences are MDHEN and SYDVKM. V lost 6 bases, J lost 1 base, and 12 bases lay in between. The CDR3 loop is CASSRTEPQETQYF. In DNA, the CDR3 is TGTGCCAGCAGCCGGACAGAGCCCCAAGAGACCCAGTACTTC.

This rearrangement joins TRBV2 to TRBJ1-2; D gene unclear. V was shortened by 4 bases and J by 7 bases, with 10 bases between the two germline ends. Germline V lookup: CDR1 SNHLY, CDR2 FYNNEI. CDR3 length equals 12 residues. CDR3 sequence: CASSVGGAGYTF. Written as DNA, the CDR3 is TGTGCCAGCAGTGTTGGTGGAGCTGGCTACACCTTC.

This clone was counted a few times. The chain's CDR3 is CASRRQESSYEQYF. CDR3 DNA sequence: TGTGCCAGCAGACGACAGGAGAGCTCCTACGAGCAGTACTTC. This chain joins TRBV2 and TRBJ2-7, with D possibly TRBD1 on 6 matching bases. V was clipped by 6 bases and J by 0 bases, with 12 bases between them. CDR3 size: 14 residues. The germline CDR1 and CDR2 sequences are SNHLY and FYNNEI.

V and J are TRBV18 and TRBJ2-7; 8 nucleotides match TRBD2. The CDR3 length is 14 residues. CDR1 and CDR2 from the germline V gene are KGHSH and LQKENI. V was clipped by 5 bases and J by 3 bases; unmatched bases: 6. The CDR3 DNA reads TGTGCCAGCTCATCCGGGAGGGGGTTCTACGAGCAGTACTTC. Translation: CASSSGRGFYEQYF.

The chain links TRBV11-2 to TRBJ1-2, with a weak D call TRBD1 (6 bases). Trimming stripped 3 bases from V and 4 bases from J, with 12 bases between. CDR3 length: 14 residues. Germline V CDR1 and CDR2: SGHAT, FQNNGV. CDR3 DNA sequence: TGTGCCAGCAGCTTGACCTCAGGGGTCTATGGCTACACCTTC. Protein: CASSLTSGVYGYTF.

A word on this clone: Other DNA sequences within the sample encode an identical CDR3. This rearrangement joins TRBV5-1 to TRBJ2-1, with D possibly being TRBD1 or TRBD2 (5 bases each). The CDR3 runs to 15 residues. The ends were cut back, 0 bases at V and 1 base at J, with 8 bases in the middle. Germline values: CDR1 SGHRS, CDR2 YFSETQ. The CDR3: CASSLGGASYNEQFF. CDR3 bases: TGCGCCAGCAGCTTGGGAGGGGCATCCTACAATGAGCAGTTCTTC.

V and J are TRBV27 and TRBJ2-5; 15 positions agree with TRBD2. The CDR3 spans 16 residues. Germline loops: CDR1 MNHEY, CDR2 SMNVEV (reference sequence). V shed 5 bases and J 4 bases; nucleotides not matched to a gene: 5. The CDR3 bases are TGTGCCAGCAGTCCGGGGACTAGCGGGAGGAGAGAGACCCAGTACTTC. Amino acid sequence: CASSPGTSGRRETQYF.

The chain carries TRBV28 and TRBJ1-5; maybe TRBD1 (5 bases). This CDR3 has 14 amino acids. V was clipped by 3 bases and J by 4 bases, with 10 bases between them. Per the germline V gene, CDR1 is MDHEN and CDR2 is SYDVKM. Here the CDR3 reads CASSFWGGNQPQHF. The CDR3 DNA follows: TGTGCCAGCAGTTTTTGGGGCGGGAATCAGCCCCAGCATTTT.

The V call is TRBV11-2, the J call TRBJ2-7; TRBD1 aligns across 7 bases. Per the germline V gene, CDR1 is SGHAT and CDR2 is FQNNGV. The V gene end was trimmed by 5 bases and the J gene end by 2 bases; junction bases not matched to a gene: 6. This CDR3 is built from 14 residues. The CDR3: CASSRGQETYEQYF. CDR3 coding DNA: TGTGCCAGCAGCCGCGGACAGGAGACCTACGAGCAGTACTTC.

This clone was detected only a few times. DNA of the CDR3: TGTGCCAGCAGCTTACTCGGGAAGGGGTTCGAGCAGTACTTC. Its protein product is CASSLLGKGFEQYF. This chain links TRBV11-1 with TRBJ2-7; D possibly matches TRBD1 or TRBD2 (5 bases each). Per germline, CDR1 SGHAT and CDR2 FQDESV (reference sequence). V gave up 2 bases and J gave up 6 bases, with 14 bases separating them. The CDR3 is made up of 14 amino acids. Full variable domain (missing parts from reference TRBV11-1 and TRBJ2-7): EAEVAQSPRYKITEKSQAVAFWCDPISGHATLYWYRQILGQGPELLVQFQDESVVDDSQLPKDRFSAERLKGVDSTLKIQPAELGDSAMYLCASSLLGKGFEQYFGPGTRLTVT.

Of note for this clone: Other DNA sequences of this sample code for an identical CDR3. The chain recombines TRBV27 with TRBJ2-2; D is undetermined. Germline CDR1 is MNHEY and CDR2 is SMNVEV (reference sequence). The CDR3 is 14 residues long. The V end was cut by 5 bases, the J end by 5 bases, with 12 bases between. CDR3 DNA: TGTGCCAGCAGTATGGGCGTGAGGACCGGGGAGCTGTTTTTT. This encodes CASSMGVRTGELFF.

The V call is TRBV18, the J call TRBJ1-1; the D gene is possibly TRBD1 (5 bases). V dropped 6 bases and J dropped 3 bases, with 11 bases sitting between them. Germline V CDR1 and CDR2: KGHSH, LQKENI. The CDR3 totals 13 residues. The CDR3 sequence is CASSLDSYTEAFF. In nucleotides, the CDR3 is TGTGCCAGCTCCCTCGACAGCTACACTGAAGCTTTCTTT.

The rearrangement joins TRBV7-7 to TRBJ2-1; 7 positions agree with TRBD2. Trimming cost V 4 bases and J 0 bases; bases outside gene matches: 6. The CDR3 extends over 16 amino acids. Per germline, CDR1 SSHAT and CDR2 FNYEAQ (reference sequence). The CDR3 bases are TGTGCCAGCAGCTCCTCGGGCGGGAGCTCCTACAATGAGCAGTTCTTC. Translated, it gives CASSSSGGSSYNEQFF.

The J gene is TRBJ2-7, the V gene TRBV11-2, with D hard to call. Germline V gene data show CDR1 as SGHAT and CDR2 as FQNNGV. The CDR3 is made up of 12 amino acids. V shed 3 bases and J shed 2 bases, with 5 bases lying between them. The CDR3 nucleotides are TGTGCCAGCAGCTTGTACCCCTACGAGCAGTACTTC. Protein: CASSLYPYEQYF.

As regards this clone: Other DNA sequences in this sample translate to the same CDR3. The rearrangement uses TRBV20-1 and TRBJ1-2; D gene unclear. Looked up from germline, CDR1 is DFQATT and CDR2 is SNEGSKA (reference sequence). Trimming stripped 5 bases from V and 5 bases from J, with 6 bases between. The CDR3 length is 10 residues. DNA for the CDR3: TGCAGTGCTGCGGGGTATGGCTACACCTTC. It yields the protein CSAAGYGYTF.

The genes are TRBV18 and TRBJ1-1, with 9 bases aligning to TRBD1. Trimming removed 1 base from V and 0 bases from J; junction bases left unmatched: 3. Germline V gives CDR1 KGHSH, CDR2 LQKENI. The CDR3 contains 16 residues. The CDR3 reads CASSPLGTGMNTEAFF. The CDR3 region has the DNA TGTGCCAGCTCACCACTGGGGACAGGGATGAACACTGAAGCTTTCTTT.

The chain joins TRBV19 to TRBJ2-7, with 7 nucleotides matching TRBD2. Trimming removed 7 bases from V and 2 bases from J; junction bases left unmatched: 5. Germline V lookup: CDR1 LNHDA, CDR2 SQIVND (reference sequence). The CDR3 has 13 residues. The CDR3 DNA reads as TGTGCCAGTAAGCGGGACGGAGCCTACGAGCAGTACTTC. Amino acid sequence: CASKRDGAYEQYF.

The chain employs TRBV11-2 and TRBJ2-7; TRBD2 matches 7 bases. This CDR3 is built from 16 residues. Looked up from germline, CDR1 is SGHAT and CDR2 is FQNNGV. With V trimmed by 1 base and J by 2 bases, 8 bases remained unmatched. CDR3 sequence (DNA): TGTGCCAGCAGCTTAGTTGTAAGCGGGGAGACCTACGAGCAGTACTTC. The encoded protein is CASSLVVSGETYEQYF.

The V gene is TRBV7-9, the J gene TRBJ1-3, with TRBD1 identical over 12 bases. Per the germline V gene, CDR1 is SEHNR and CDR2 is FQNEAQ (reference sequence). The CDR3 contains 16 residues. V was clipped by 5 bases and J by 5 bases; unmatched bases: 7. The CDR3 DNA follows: TGTGCCAGCAGCCTAGGGACAGGGGGCGCGAGAAACACCATATATTTT. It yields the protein CASSLGTGGARNTIYF.

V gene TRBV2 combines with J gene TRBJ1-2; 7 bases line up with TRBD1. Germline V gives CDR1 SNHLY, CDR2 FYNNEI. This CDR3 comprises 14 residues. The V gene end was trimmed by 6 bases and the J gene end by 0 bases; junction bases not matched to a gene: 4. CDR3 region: CASSFQGANYGYTF. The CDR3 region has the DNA TGTGCCAGCAGCTTCCAGGGGGCTAACTATGGCTACACCTTC.

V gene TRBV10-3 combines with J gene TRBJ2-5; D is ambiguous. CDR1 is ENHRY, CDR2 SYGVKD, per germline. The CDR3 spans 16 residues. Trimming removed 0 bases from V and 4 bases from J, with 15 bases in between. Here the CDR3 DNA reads TGTGCCATCAGTGAGTCGACGGACCCGCTAGGAGAGACCCAGTACTTC. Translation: CAISESTDPLGETQYF.

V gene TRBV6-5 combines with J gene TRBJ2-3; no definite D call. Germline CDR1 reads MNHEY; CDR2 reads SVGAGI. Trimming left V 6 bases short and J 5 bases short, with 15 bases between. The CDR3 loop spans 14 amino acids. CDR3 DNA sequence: TGTGCCAGCAGGAGACCTACGGGCCAAGATACGCAGTATTTT. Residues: CASRRPTGQDTQYF.